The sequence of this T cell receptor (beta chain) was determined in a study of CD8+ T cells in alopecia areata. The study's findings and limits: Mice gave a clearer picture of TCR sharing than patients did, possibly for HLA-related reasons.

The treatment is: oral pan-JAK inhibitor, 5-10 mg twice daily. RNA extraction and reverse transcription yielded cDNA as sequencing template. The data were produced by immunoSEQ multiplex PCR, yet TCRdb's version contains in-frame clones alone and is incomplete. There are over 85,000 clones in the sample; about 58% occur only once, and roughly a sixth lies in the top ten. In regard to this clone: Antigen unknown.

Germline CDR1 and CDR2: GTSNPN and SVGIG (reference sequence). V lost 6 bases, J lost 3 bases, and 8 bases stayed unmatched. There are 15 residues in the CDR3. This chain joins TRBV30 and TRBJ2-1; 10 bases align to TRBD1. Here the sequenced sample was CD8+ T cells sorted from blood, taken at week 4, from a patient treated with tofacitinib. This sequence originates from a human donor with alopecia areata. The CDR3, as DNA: TGTGCCTGCGTAACCGGGACAGGGGACTACAATGAGCAGTTCTTC. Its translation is CACVTGTGDYNEQFF.